One T cell receptor (beta chain) is described in this entry. As yet, its antigen is unknown. This sample was included in a study of tumor-infiltrating lymphocytes in primary liver carcinoma. Study in general: Primary liver carcinomas in the patients were surgically resected.

Trimming at V came to 5 bases and at J to 7 bases, leaving 7 bases not matched to a gene. The CDR3 is 14 amino acids. Germline assignment: CDR1 SGHAT and CDR2 FQNNGV. For blood RNA, unsorted whole blood served as the source, and germline DNA was extracted too. Study findings and constraints: Unsorted bulk samples meant CD4+ and CD8+ repertoires went uncompared.

Constant-region priming of approximately 500 ng total RNA yielded TCR beta cDNA. A slightly modified ARM-PCR protocol with three nested multiplex PCR rounds produced these TCR beta libraries. Each of the first two PCR rounds ran approximately 11 cycles with TRBV1-TRBV30 forward and C-beta reverse primers. Each CDR3 protein gets one entry after TCRdb re-called the multiplex PCR reads with MiXCR. The data contain some 190,000 distinct CDR3 sequences, 50% to 75% of them seen just once; the ten biggest clones take up under 75%. Material for sequencing was peripheral blood. This receptor was obtained from a man in his forties with primary liver carcinoma and hepatitis B virus infection. The chain employs TRBV11-2 and TRBJ1-2, with 10 bases matching TRBD1. The CDR3 region is CASSAGDRGCGYTF. CDR3 DNA sequence: TGTGCCAGCAGCGCTGGGGACAGGGGCTGTGGCTACACCTTC.